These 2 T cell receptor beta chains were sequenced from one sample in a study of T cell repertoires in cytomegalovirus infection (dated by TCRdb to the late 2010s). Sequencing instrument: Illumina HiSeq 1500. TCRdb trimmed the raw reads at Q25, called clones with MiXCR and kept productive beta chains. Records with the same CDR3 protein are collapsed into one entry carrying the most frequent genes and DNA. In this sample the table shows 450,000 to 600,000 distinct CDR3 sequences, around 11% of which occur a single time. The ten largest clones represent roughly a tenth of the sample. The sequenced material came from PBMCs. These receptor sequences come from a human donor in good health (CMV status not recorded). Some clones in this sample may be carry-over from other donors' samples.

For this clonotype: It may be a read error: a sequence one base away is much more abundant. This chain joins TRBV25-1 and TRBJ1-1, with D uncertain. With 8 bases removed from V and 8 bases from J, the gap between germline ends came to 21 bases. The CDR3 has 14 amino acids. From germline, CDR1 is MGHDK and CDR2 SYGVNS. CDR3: CASGVASKEAEAFF. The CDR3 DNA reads TGTGCCAGCGGTGTAGCCTCGAAGGAGGCCGAAGCTTTCTTT.

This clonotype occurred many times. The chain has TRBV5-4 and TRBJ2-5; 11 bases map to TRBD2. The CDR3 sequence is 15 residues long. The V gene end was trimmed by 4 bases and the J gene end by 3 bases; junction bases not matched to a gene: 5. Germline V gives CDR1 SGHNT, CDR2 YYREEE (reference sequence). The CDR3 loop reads CASSHSGGAEETQYF. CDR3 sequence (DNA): TGTGCCAGCAGCCATAGCGGGGGGGCCGAAGAGACCCAGTACTTC.